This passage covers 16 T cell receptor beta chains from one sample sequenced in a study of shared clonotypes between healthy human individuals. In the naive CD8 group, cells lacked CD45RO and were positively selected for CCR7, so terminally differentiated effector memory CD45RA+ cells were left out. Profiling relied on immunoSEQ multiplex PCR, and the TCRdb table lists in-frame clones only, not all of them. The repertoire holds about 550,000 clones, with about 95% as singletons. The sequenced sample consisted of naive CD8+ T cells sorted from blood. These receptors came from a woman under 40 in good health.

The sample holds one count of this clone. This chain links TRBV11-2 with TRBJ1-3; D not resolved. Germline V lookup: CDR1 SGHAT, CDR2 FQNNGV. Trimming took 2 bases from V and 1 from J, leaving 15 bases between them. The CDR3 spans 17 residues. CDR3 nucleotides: TGTGCCAGCAGCTTAAGACCCGCGGAGGTTTCTGGAAACACCATATATTTT. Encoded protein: CASSLRPAEVSGNTIYF.

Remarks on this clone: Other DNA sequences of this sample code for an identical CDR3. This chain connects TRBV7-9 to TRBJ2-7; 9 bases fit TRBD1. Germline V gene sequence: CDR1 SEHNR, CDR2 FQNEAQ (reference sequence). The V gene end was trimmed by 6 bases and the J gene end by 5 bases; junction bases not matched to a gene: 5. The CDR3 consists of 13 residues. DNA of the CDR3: TGTGCCAGCAGTCCGGGACAGGGCCACGAGCAGTACTTC. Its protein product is CASSPGQGHEQYF.

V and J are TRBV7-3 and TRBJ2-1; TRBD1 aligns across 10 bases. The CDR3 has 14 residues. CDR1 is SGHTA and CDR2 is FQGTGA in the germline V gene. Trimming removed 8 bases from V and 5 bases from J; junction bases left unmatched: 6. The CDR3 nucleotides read TGTGCCAGCGGCCCGGGGACAGGGGACAATGAGCAGTTCTTC. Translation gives CASGPGTGDNEQFF.

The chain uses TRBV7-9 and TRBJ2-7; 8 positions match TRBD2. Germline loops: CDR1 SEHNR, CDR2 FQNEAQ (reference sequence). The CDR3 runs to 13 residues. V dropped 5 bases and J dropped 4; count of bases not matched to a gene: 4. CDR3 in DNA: TGTGCCAGCAGCGAAGGGACTAGATACGAGCAGTACTTC. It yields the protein CASSEGTRYEQYF.

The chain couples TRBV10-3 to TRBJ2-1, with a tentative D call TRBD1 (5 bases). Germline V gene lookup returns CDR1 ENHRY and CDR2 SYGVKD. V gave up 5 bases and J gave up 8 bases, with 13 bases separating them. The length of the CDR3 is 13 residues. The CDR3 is CAISKGFLDEQFF. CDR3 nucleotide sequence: TGTGCCATCAGTAAGGGGTTTCTTGATGAGCAGTTCTTC.

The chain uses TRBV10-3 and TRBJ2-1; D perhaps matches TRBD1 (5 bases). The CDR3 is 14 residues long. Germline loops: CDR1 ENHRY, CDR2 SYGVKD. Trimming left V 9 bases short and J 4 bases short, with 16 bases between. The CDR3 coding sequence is TGTGCCATTAGAGACTCAGGGAATTACAATGAGCAGTTCTTC. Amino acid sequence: CAIRDSGNYNEQFF.

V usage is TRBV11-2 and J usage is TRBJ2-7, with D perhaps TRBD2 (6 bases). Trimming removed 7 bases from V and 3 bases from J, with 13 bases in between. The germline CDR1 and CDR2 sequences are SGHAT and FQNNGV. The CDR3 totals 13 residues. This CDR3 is CASKAGPLYEQYF. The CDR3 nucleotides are TGTGCCAGCAAGGCGGGACCTCTCTACGAGCAGTACTTC. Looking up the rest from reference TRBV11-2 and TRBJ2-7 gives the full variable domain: EAGVAQSPRYKIIEKRQSVAFWCNPISGHATLYWYQQILGQGPKLLIQFQNNGVVDDSQLPKDRFSAERLKGVDSTLKIQPAKLEDSAVYLCASKAGPLYEQYFGPGTRLTVT.

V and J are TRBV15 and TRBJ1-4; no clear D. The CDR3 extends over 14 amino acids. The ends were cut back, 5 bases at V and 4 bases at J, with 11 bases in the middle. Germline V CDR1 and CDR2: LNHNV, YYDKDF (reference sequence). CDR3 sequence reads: CATSGRWVNEKLFF. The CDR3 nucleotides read TGTGCCACCAGCGGGAGGTGGGTTAATGAAAAACTGTTTTTT.

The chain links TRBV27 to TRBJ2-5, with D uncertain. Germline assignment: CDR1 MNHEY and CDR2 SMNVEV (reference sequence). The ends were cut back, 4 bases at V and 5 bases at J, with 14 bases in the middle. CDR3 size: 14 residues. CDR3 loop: CASSSSGLRETQYF. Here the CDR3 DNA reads TGTGCCAGCAGTTCCTCTGGGTTGAGGGAGACCCAGTACTTC.

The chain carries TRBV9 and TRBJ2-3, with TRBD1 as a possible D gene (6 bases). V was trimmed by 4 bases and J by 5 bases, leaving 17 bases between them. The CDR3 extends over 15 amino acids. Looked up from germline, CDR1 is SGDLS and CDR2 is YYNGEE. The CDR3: CASSPSGAPQDTQYF. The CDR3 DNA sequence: TGTGCCAGCAGCCCGTCAGGGGCCCCCCAAGATACGCAGTATTTT.

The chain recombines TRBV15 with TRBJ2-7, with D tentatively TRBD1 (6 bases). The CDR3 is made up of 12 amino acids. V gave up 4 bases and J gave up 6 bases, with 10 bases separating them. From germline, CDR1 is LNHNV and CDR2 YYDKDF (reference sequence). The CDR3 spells CATSTTGIEQYF. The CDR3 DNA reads TGTGCCACCAGCACCACAGGGATCGAGCAGTACTTC. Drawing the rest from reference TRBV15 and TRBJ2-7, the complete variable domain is DAMVIQNPRYQVTQFGKPVTLSCSQTLNHNVMYWYQQKSSQAPKLLFHYYDKDFNNEADTPDNFQSRRPNTSFCFLDIRSPGLGDTAMYLCATSTTGIEQYFGPGTRLTVT.

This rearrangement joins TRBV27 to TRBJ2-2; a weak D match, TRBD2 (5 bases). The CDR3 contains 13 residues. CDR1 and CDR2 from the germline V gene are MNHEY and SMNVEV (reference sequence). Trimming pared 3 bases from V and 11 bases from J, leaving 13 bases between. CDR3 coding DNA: TGTGCCAGCAGTTTTTATTTAAGCGGCGAGCTGTTTTTT. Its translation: CASSFYLSGELFF.

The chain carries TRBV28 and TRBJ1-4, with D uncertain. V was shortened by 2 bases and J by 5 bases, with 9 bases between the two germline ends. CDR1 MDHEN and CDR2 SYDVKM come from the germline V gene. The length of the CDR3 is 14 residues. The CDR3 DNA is TGTGCCAGCAGTTTACATTTCGGGAATGAAAAACTGTTTTTT. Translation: CASSLHFGNEKLFF.

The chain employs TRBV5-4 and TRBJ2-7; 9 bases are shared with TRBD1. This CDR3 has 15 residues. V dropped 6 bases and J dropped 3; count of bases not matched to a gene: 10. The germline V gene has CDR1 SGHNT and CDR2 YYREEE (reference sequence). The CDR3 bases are TGTGCCAGCACACCTACCGGGACAGGGTTCTACGAGCAGTACTTC. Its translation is CASTPTGTGFYEQYF. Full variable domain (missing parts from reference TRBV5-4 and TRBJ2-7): ETGVTQSPTHLIKTRGQQVTLRCSSQSGHNTVSWYQQALGQGPQFIFQYYREEENGRGNFPPRFSGLQFPNYSSELNVNALELDDSALYLCASTPTGTGFYEQYFGPGTRLTVT.

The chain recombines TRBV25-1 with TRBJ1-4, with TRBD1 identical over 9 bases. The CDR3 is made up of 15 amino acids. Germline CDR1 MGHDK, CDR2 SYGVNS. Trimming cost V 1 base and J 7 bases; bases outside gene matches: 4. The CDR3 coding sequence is TGTGCCAGCAGTGAATCGGGGACAGGGCGTGAAAAACTGTTTTTT. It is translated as CASSESGTGREKLFF.

CDR3 in DNA: TGTGCCAGCAGTTTGAGCCGGGGACCGAACACTGAAGCTTTCTTT. Translating it yields CASSLSRGPNTEAFF. The chain recombines TRBV28 with TRBJ1-1; perhaps TRBD1 as D (5 bases). This CDR3 has 15 residues. Per germline, CDR1 MDHEN and CDR2 SYDVKM. The V gene lost 3 bases and the J gene lost 1 base, with 12 bases spanning the gap. The complete variable domain, with remaining parts taken from reference TRBV28 and TRBJ1-1, reads DVKVTQSSRYLVKRTGEKVFLECVQDMDHENMFWYRQDPGLGLRLIYFSYDVKMKEKGDIPEGYSVSREKKERFSLILESASTNQTSMYLCASSLSRGPNTEAFFGQGTRLTVV.